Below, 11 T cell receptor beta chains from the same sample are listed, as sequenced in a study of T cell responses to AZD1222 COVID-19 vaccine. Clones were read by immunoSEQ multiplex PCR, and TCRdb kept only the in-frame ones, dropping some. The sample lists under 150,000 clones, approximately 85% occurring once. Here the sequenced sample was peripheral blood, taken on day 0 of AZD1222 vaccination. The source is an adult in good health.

The CDR3 loop is CAWSVSQGARKNIQYF. The CDR3 bases are TGTGCCTGGAGTGTCTCCCAGGGGGCGCGGAAAAACATTCAGTACTTC. This sequence joins TRBV30 and TRBJ2-4; 8 positions match TRBD1. V was pared by 0 bases and J by 4 bases, with 8 bases of the junction left unmatched. This CDR3 comprises 16 residues. Looked up from germline, CDR1 is GTSNPN and CDR2 is SVGIG (reference sequence).

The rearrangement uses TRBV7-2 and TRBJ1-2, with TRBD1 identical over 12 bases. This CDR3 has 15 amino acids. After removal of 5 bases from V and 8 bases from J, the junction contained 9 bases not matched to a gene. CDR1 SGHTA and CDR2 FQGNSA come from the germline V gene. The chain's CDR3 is CASSVGLGQGAGYTF. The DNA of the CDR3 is TGTGCCAGCAGCGTAGGCCTGGGACAGGGGGCGGGCTACACCTTC.

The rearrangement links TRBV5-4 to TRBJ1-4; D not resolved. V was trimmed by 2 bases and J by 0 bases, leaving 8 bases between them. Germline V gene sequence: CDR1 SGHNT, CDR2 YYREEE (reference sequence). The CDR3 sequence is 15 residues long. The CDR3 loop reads CASSFNPATNEKLFF. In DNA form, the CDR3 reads TGTGCCAGCAGCTTTAACCCGGCAACTAATGAAAAACTGTTTTTT.

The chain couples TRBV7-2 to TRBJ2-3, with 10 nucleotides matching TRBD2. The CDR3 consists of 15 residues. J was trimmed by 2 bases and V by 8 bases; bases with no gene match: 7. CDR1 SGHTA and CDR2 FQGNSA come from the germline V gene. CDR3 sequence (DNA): TGTGCCAGCTCCCGTGGACTAGCGGTCACAGATACGCAGTATTTT. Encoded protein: CASSRGLAVTDTQYF.

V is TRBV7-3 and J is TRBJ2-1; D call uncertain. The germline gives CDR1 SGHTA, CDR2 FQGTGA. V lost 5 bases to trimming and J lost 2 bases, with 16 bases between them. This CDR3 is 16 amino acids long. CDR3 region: CASSTGPARAYNEQFF. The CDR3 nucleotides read TGTGCCAGCAGCACGGGCCCAGCGAGAGCCTACAATGAGCAGTTCTTC.

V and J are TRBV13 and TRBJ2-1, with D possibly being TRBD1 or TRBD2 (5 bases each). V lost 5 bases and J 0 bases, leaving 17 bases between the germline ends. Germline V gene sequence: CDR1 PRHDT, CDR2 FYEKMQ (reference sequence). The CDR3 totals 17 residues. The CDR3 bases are TGTGCCAGCAGCCCTGGGGGTTGGGGTAGCTCCTACAATGAGCAGTTCTTC. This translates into CASSPGGWGSSYNEQFF.

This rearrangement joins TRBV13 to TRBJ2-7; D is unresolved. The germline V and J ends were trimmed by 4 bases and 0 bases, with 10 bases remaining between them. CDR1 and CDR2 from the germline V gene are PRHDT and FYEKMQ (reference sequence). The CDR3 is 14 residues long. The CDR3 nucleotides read TGTGCCAGCAGCTCCTCCTCAACCTCCTACGAGCAGTACTTC. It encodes CASSSSSTSYEQYF.

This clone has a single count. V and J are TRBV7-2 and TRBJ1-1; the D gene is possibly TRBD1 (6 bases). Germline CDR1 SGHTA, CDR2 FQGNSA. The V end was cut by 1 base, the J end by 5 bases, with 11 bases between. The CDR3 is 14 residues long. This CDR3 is CASSLGGAGTEAFF. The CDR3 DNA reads TGTGCCAGCAGCTTAGGGGGGGCCGGAACTGAAGCTTTCTTT. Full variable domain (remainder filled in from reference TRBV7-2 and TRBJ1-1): GAGVSQSPSNKVTEKGKDVELRCDPISGHTALYWYRQSLGQGLEFLIYFQGNSAPDKSGLPSDRFSAERTGGSVSTLTIQRTQQEDSAVYLCASSLGGAGTEAFFGQGTRLTVV.

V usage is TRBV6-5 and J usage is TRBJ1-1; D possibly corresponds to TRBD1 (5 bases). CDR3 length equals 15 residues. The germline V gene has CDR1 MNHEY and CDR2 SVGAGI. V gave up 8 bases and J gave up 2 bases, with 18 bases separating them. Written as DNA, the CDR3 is TGTGCCAGCGTGCCTCATGGGGGGAGAAACACTGAAGCTTTCTTT. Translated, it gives CASVPHGGRNTEAFF.

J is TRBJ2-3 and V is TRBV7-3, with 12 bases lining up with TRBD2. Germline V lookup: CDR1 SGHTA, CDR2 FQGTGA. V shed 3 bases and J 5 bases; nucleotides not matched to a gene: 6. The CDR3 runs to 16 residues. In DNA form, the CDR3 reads TGTGCCAGCAGCTTGAGACTAGCGGGAGTGGAAGATACGCAGTATTTT. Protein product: CASSLRLAGVEDTQYF. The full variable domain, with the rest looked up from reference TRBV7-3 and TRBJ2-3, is GAGVSQTPSNKVTEKGKYVELRCDPISGHTALYWYRQSLGQGPEFLIYFQGTGAADDSGLPNDRFFAVRPEGSVSTLKIQRTERGDSAVYLCASSLRLAGVEDTQYFGPGTRLTVL.

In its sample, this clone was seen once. The CDR3 here is CASSVQGSGELFF. CDR3 in DNA: TGTGCCAGCAGCGTACAGGGATCCGGGGAGCTGTTTTTT. This chain connects TRBV9 to TRBJ2-2; D possibly corresponds to TRBD1 (5 bases). V was cut by 1 base and J by 6 bases, with 7 bases left in between. Germline V gene data show CDR1 as SGDLS and CDR2 as YYNGEE. The CDR3 has 13 residues.